This T cell receptor beta chain was recorded in a study of T cell responses to AZD1222 COVID-19 vaccine. About the study: Second doses that came at about 4 or about 12 weeks were put together. Study-level results: Only six AZD1222 recipients tested seropositive at baseline. Increases in Spike-specific TCR breadth and depth were seen after two AZD1222 doses.

Clones were sequenced by immunoSEQ multiplex PCR, and TCRdb holds only the in-frame ones, with some missing. In the table there are about 87,000 clones, around 89% of which are singletons. V trimming: 2 bases; J trimming: 0 bases; junction bases outside the gene matches: 1. The CDR3 spans 15 residues. Germline CDR1 reads MDHEN; CDR2 reads SYDVKM. To note about this clone: The antigen remains undetermined.

The V gene is TRBV28, the J gene TRBJ1-1, with 9 nucleotides matching TRBD1. The specimen comprised peripheral blood, sampled on day 0 of AZD1222 vaccination. This TCR came from an adult in good health. CDR3 coding DNA: TGTGCCAGCAGTTTAACAGGGGGCCTGAACACTGAAGCTTTCTTT. This gives the protein CASSLTGGLNTEAFF.